This TCR beta chain was found in a study of blood T cells in healthy people across ages. Combining a sample-barcoded 5' primer with a J-beta primer mix, a second PCR ran for about 6 to 11 cycles. The template-switch adaptor was a 5' adaptor with 12 random nucleotides. It tagged each cDNA molecule. Via MiXCR, TCRdb re-called the 5' RACE reads, giving one row per CDR3 protein. This sample carries 1.5 million to 1.8 million distinct CDR3 sequences, about 45% of them seen once, and the ten largest clones take just over 4%. Study-wide results and caveats: Naive T cell percentage strongly correlated with TCR beta diversity.

Of note for this clonotype: What it binds is unknown.

The CDR3 runs to 14 residues. The germline V gene encodes CDR1 SGHAT and CDR2 FQNNGV. The V end was cut by 5 bases, the J end by 7 bases, with 16 bases between. The clonotype comes from a woman under 30 in good health. Source material: blood. The J gene is TRBJ2-3, the V gene TRBV11-2; D is ambiguous. The CDR3 loop reads CASSRMGWRNTQYF. The CDR3 nucleotides read TGTGCCAGCAGCAGAATGGGCTGGCGCAATACGCAGTATTTT.